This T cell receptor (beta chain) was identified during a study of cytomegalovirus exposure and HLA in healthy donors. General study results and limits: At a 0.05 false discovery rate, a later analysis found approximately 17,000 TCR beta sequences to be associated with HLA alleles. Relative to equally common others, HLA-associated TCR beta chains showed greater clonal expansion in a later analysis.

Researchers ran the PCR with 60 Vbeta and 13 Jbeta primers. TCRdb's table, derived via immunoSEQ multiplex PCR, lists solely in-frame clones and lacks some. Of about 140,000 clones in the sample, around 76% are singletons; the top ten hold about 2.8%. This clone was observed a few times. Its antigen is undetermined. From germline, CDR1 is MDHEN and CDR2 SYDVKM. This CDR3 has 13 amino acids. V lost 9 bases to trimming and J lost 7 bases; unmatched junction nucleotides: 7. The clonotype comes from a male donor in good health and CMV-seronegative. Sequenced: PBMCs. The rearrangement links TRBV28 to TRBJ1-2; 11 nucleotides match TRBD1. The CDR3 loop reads CASTRTGGCGYTF. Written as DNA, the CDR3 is TGTGCCAGTACAAGGACAGGGGGCTGTGGCTACACCTTC.